Listed below are T cell receptor beta chains from one sample, sequenced in a study of early T cells in non-severe SARS-CoV-2 infection. TCRdb processed the 5' RACE reads anew with MiXCR; each CDR3 protein has one entry. The sample yields some 77,000 distinct CDR3 sequences, 9% to 15% seen once. The source was whole blood, collected at baseline. The receptors originated from an adult who was a healthcare worker with PCR-confirmed SARS-CoV-2 infection or an uninfected control (not recorded which). The donor label of this sample is uncertain. Each CDR3 is given with its conserved first and last residue. D genes are given only for firm matches. Clone sizes are given selectively: once, few, many, or a class where the clone is expanded.

d_gene	abundance	j_gene	v_gene	CDR3aa	CDR3nt
NA	NA	TRBJ2-1	TRBV11-1	CASSLSFSRAEQFF	TGTGCCAGCAGCCTCTCCTTCAGTCGGGCTGAGCAGTTCTTC
NA	NA	TRBJ2-1	TRBV20-1	CSASGTAKRNNEQFF	TGCAGTGCTTCCGGGACGGCCAAAAGAAACAATGAGCAGTTCTTC
NA	NA	TRBJ1-2	TRBV29-1	CSDAGATYGYTF	TGCAGCGACGCAGGGGCGACCTATGGCTACACCTTC
NA	NA	TRBJ1-5	TRBV20-1	CSASDSNQPQHF	TGCAGTGCTAGTGACAGCAATCAGCCCCAGCATTTT
NA	many	TRBJ1-6	TRBV7-8	CASSLVRGSEALHF	TGTGCCAGCAGCTTAGTGAGAGGGAGTGAGGCCCTCCACTTT
NA	few	TRBJ1-5	TRBV7-8	CASSLGLWGARDQPQHF	TGTGCCAGCAGCTTAGGTTTATGGGGGGCAAGGGATCAGCCCCAGCATTTT
NA	few	TRBJ2-4	TRBV20-1	CSATSSLGKNIQYF	TGCAGTGCTACAAGCTCCCTAGGGAAAAACATTCAGTACTTC
NA	few	TRBJ1-2	TRBV7-9	CASSGRPNYGYTF	TGTGCCAGCAGCGGGAGACCTAACTATGGCTACACCTTC
TRBD1	few	TRBJ2-7	TRBV27	CASSSPTGVEQYF	TGTGCCAGCAGTTCACCCACAGGGGTCGAGCAGTACTTC
TRBD1	NA	TRBJ2-7	TRBV5-6	CASSRPGQAWEQYF	TGTGCCAGCAGCCGACCCGGACAGGCGTGGGAGCAGTACTTC
NA	many	TRBJ2-2	TRBV29-1	CSVLLGVNTGELFF	TGCAGCGTTCTGCTGGGCGTAAACACCGGGGAGCTGTTTTTT
NA	few	TRBJ1-3	TRBV12-3/TRBV12-4	CASSLGGNTIYF	TGTGCCAGCAGTTTAGGTGGAAACACCATATATTTT
NA	many	TRBJ1-5	TRBV4-1	CASSQVLGTSRQPQHF	TGCGCCAGCAGCCAAGTTCTGGGGACATCGCGTCAGCCCCAGCATTTT
NA	NA	TRBJ2-5	TRBV6-6	CASTVDETQYF	TGTGCCAGCACCGTGGACGAGACCCAGTACTTC
TRBD1	many	TRBJ2-1	TRBV24-1	CATAETGGELGEQFF	TGTGCCACCGCTGAGACAGGGGGGGAGTTGGGTGAGCAGTTCTTC